The 2 T cell receptor beta chains in this list originate from one sample, sequenced in a study of CD8+CD57+ T cells in acquired aplastic anemia. Using genomic DNA as the template, TCR beta VDJ and CDR3 profiling was carried out. TCRdb ran MiXCR on the reads and lists one entry per CDR3 protein. Of approximately 130,000 distinct CDR3 sequences listed, over 55% are singletons. Patients chosen for sequencing had shown CD8+CD57+ cell expansion by flow cytometry. The sample consisted of sorted CD4+, CD8+, or CD8+CD57+ T cells (not recorded which) from PBMCs. These receptors were taken from a human donor with aplastic anemia.

The J gene is TRBJ1-4, the V gene TRBV25-1, with TRBD1 matching 9 bases. Germline-derived CDR1 and CDR2 are MGHDK and SYGVNS. The CDR3 sequence is 15 residues long. V lost 3 bases and J lost 4; bases outside the gene matches: 3. Here the CDR3 DNA reads TGTGCCAGCAGTGATACGGGACAGGGTAATGAAAAACTGTTTTTT. Translation: CASSDTGQGNEKLFF. Variable domain in full (rest from reference TRBV25-1 and TRBJ1-4): EADIYQTPRYLVIGTGKKITLECSQTMGHDKMYWYQQDPGMELHLIHYSYGVNSTEKGDLSSESTVSRIRTEHFPLTLESARPSHTSQYLCASSDTGQGNEKLFFGSGTQLSVL.

A single count supports this clonotype. The rearrangement joins TRBV7-9 to TRBJ2-7; TRBD2 matches at 10 bases. CDR1 and CDR2 from the germline V gene are SEHNR and FQNEAQ (reference sequence). This CDR3 has 15 residues. With 7 bases clipped from V and 3 bases from J, the junction kept 9 bases outside the gene matches. CDR3 residues: CASTPRLAGDYEQYF. The CDR3 DNA sequence: TGTGCCAGCACCCCCCGGCTAGCGGGAGACTACGAGCAGTACTTC.